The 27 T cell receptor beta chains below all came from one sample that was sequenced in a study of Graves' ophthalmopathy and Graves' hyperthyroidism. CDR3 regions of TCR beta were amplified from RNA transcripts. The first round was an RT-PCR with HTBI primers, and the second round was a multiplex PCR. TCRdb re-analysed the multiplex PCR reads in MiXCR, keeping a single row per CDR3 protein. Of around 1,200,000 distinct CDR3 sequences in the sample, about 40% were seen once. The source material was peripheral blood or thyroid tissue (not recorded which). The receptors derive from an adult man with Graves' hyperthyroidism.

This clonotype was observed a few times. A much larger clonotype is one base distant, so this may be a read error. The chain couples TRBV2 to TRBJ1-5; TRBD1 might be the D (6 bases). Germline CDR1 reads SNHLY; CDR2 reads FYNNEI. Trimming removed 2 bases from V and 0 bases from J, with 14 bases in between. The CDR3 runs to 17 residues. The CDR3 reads CASSEWGPGASNQPQHF. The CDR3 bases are TGTGCCAGCAGTGAATGGGGGCCAGGGGCTAGCAATCAGCCCCAGCATTTT.

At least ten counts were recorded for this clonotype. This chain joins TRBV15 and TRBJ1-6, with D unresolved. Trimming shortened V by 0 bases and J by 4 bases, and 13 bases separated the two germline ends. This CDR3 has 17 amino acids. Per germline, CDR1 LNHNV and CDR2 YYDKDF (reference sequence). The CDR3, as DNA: TGTGCCACCAGCAGAGATCGGGTTGGCTTTTATAATTCACCCCTCCACTTT. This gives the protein CATSRDRVGFYNSPLHF.

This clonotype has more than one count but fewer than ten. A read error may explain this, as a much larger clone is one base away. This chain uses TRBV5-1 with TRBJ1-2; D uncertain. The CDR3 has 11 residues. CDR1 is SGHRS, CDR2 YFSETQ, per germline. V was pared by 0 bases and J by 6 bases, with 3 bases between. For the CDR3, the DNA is TGCGCCAGCAGCTTGGAGGATGGCTACACCTTC. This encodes CASSLEDGYTF.

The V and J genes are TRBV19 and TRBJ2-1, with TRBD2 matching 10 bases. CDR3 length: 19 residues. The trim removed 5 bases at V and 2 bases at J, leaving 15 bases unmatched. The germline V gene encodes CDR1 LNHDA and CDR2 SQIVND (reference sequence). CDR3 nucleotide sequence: TGTGCCAGTAGTTGGGGCAGCGGGAGGGCCGAGGATCCCTACAATGAGCAGTTCTTC. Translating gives CASSWGSGRAEDPYNEQFF.

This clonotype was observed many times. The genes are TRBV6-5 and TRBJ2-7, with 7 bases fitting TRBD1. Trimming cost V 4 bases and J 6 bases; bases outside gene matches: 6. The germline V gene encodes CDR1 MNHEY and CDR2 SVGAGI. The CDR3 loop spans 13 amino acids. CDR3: CASSFARQGEQYF. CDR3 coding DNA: TGTGCCAGCAGTTTCGCCCGACAGGGCGAGCAGTACTTC.

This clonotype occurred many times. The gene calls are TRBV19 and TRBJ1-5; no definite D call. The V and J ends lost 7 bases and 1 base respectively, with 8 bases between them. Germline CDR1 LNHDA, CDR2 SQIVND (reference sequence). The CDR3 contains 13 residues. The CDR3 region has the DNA TGTGCCAGTAAAGCAGAAAGCAATCAGCCCCAGCATTTT. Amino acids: CASKAESNQPQHF.

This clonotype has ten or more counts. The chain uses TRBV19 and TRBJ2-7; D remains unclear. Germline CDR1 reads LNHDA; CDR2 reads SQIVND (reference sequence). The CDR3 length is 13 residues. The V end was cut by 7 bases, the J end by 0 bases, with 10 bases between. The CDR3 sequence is CASNSGNSYEQYF. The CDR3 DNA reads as TGTGCCAGTAATTCGGGCAACTCCTACGAGCAGTACTTC.

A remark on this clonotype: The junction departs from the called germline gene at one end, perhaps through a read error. The CDR3 here is CASKPDTSTDTQCF. The CDR3 DNA sequence: TGTGCCAGCAAACCAGACACTAGCACAGATACGCAGTGTTTT. This chain links TRBV2 with TRBJ2-3; TRBD2 might be the D (6 bases). The CDR3 is 14 residues long. Germline V CDR1 and CDR2: SNHLY, FYNNEI.

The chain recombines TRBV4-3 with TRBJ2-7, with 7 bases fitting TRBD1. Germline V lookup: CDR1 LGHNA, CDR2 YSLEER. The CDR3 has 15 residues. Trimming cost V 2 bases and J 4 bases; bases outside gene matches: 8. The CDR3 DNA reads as TGCGCCAGCAGCCAATCAGGGGGTAATGTTTACGAGCAGTACTTC. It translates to CASSQSGGNVYEQYF.

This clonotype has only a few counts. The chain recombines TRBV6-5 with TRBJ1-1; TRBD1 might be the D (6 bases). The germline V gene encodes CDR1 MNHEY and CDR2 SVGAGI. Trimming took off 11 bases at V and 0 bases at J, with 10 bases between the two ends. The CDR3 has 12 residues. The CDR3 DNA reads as TGTGCCGTCGGGGACATGAACACTGAAGCTTTCTTT. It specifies CAVGDMNTEAFF.

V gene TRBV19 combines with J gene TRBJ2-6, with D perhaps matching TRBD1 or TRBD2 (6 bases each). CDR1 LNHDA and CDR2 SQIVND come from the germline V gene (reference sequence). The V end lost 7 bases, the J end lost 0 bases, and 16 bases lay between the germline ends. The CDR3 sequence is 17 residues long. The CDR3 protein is CASTLGGEVSGANVLTF. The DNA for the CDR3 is TGTGCCAGTACCCTGGGGGGCGAGGTCTCTGGGGCCAACGTCCTGACTTTC.

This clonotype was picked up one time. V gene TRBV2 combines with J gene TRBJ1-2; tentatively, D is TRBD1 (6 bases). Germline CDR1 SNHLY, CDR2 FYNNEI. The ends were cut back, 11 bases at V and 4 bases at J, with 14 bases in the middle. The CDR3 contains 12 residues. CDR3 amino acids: CAQMDRSYGYTF. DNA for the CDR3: TGTGCCCAGATGGACAGATCCTATGGCTACACCTTC.

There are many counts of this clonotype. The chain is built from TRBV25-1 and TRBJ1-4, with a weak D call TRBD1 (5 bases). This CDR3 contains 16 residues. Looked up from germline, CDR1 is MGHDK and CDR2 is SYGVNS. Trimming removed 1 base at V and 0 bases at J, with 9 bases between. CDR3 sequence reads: CASSEWDGATNEKLFF. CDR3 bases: TGTGCCAGCAGTGAATGGGACGGGGCAACTAATGAAAAACTGTTTTTT. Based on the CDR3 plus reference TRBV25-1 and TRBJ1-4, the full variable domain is EADIYQTPRYLVIGTGKKITLECSQTMGHDKMYWYQQDPGMELHLIHYSYGVNSTEKGDLSSESTVSRIRTEHFPLTLESARPSHTSQYLCASSEWDGATNEKLFFGSGTQLSVL.

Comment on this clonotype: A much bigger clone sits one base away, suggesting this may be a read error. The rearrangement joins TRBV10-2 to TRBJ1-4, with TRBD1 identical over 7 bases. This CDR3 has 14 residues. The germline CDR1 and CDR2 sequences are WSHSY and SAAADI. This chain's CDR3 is CASQGEQRNEKLSF. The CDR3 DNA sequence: TGCGCCAGTCAGGGGGAGCAAAGAAATGAAAAACTGTCTTTT.

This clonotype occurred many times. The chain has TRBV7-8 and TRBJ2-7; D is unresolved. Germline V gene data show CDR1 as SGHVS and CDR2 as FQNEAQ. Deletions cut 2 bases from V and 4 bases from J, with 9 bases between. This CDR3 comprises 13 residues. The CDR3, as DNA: TGTGCCAGCAGCTTATCTAAGTCGTACGAGCAGTACTTC. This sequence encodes CASSLSKSYEQYF.

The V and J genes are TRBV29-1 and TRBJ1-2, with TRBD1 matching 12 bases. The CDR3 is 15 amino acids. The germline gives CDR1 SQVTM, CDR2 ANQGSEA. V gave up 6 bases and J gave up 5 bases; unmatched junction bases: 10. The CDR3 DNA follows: TGCAGCGTAGATCCTGGGACAGGGGGCGCGTATGGCTACACCTTC. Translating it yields CSVDPGTGGAYGYTF. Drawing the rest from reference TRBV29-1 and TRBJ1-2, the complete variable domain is SAVISQKPSRDICQRGTSLTIQCQVDSQVTMMFWYRQQPGQSLTLIATANQGSEATYESGFVIDKFPISRPNLTFSTLTVSNMSPEDSSIYLCSVDPGTGGAYGYTFGSGTRLTVV.

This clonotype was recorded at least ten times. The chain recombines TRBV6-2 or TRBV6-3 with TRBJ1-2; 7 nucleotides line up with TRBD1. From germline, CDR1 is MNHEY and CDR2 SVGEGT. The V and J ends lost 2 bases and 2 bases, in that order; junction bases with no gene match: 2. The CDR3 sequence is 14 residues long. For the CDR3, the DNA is TGTGCCAGCAGTTACCAGGGACAGAACTATGGCTACACCTTC. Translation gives CASSYQGQNYGYTF.

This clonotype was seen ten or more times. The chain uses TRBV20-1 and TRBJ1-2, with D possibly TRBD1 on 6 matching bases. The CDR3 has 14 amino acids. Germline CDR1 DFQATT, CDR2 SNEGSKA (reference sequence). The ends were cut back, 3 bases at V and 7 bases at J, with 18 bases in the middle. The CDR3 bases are TGCAGTGCTAGGGATGGGTTACAGGGAGGTGGCTACACCTTC. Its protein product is CSARDGLQGGGYTF.

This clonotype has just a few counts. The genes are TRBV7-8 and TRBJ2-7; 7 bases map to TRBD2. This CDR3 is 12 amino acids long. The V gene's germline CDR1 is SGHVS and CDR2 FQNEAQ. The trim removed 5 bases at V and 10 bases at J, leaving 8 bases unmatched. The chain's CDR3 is CASSQLAGVQYF. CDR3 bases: TGTGCCAGCAGCCAATTGGCGGGGGTTCAGTACTTC.

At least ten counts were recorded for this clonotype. This CDR3 is CASSPRNPHSYEQYF. DNA of the CDR3: TGTGCCAGCAGCCCCCGGAACCCCCACTCCTACGAGCAGTACTTC. The genes are TRBV7-9 and TRBJ2-7; no firm D call. The length of the CDR3 is 15 residues. Trimming removed 5 bases at V and 0 bases at J, with 14 bases between. Germline CDR1 SEHNR, CDR2 FQNEAQ (reference sequence).

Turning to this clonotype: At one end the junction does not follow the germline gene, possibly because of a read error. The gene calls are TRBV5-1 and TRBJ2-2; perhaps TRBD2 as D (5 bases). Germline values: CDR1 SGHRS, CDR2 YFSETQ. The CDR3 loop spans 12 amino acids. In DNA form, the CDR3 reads TGCGCCAGCAGCTTCTCCACCGGGGAGCTGGTTTTT. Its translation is CASSFSTGELVF.

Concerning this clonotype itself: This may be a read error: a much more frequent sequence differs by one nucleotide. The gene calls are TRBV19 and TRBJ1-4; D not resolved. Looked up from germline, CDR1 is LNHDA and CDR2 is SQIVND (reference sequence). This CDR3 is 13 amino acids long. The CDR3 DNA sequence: TGTGCCAGTAAGCAACACACTAATGGAAAACTGTTTTTT. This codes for CASKQHTNGKLFF. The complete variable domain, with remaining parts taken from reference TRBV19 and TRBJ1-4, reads DGGITQSPKYLFRKEGQNVTLSCEQNLNHDAMYWYRQDPGQGLRLIYYSQIVNDFQKGDIAEGYSVSREKKESFPLTVTSAQKNPTAFYLCASKQHTNGKLFFGSGTQLSVL.

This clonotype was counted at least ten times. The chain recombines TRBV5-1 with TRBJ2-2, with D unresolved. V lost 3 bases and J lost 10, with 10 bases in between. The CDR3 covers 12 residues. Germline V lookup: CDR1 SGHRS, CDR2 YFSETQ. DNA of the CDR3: TGCGCCAGCAGCTCGGAGCGTGAGGAGCTGTTTTTT. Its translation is CASSSEREELFF.

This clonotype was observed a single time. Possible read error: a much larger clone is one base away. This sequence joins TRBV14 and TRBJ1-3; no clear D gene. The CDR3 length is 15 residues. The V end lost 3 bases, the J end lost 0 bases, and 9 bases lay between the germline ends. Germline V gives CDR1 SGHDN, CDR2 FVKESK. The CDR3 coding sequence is TGTGCCAGCAGCCACCGGGCATTCTCTGGAAACACCATATATTTT. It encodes CASSHRAFSGNTIYF. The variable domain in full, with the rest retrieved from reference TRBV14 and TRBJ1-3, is EAGVTQFPSHSVIEKGQTVTLRCDPISGHDNLYWYRRVMGKEIKFLLHFVKESKQDESGMPNNRFLAERTGGTYSTLKVQPAELEDSGVYFCASSHRAFSGNTIYFGEGSWLTVV.

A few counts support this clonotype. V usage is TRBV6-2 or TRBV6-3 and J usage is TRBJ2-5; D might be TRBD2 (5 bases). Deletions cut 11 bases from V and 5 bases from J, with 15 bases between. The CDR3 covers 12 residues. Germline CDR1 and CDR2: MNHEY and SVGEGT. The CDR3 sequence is CAVRRGSETQYF. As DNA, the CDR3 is TGTGCCGTAAGACGAGGGTCTGAGACCCAGTACTTC.

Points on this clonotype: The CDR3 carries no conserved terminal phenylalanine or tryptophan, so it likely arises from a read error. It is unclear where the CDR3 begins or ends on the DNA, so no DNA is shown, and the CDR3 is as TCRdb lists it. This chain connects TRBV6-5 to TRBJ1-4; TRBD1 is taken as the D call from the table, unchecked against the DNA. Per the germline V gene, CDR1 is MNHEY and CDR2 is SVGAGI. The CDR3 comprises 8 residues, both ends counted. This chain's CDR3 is CASRPGQG.

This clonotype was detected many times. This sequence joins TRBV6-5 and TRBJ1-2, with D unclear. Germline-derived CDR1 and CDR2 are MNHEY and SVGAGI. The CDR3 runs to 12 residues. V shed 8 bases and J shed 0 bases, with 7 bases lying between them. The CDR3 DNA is TGTGCCAGCTCGGACGCTAACTATGGCTACACCTTC. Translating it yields CASSDANYGYTF.